The next 26 T cell receptor beta chains were all read from a single sample in a study of radiation and T cells in renal cell carcinoma (dated by TCRdb to 2019 to 2021). The sample's time point label, in plain terms: baseline pretreatment blood. The sample's treatment or condition label, in plain terms: 15 Gy SBRT to primary tumor, nephrectomy 4 weeks later. The method was the immunoSEQ multiplex PCR assay. The table comes from immuneACCESS by way of TCRdb, which keeps in-frame sequences with V and J called. Part of the clones is missing from these tables; in studies checked, under half for an unresolved V gene and the rest for unknown reasons. In all, the sample holds about 88,000 clones, and around nine tenths of those were seen once. The ten largest clones represent 6% to 9% of the sample. Material: blood, obtained from a patient whose treatment included radiotherapy and nephrectomy. Receptors originate from a man in his fifties or sixties with renal cell carcinoma.

V is TRBV2 and J is TRBJ1-4; D may be TRBD1 (6 bases). Germline assignment: CDR1 SNHLY and CDR2 FYNNEI. This CDR3 comprises 15 residues. The V and J ends lost 6 bases and 8 bases respectively, with 19 bases between them. CDR3 DNA sequence: TGTGCCAGCAGCCCAGGGGCCAGGGCGGGAGAAAAACTGTTTTTT. Its translation: CASSPGARAGEKLFF.

The chain uses TRBV7-3 and TRBJ2-5; D remains ambiguous. The length of the CDR3 is 16 residues. Trimming cost V 2 bases and J 1 base, with 14 bases left between them. CDR1 and CDR2 from the germline V gene are SGHTA and FQGTGA. The CDR3 region is CASSLFRRGPQETQYF. CDR3 bases: TGTGCCAGCAGCTTATTCCGCCGAGGCCCCCAAGAGACCCAGTACTTC. The variable domain in full, completed from reference TRBV7-3 and TRBJ2-5, reads GAGVSQTPSNKVTEKGKYVELRCDPISGHTALYWYRQSLGQGPEFLIYFQGTGAADDSGLPNDRFFAVRPEGSVSTLKIQRTERGDSAVYLCASSLFRRGPQETQYFGPGTRLLVL.

V usage is TRBV4-1 and J usage is TRBJ1-2; D is ambiguous. Trimming removed 0 bases from V and 5 bases from J, with 7 bases in between. Germline CDR1 is MGHRA and CDR2 is YSYEKL. The CDR3 is 13 residues long. Here the CDR3 reads CASSQDRDYGYTF. DNA of the CDR3: TGCGCCAGCAGCCAAGACAGAGATTATGGCTACACCTTC.

The rearrangement uses TRBV4-1 and TRBJ2-3; 11 nucleotides line up with TRBD2. The J segment lost 4 bases and the V segment lost 0 bases, leaving 9 bases of the junction unmatched. CDR1 MGHRA and CDR2 YSYEKL come from the germline V gene. The CDR3 covers 18 residues. CDR3: CASSQDLAVAGGPDTQYF. In DNA form, the CDR3 reads TGCGCCAGCAGCCAAGATTTGGCGGTAGCGGGGGGGCCAGATACGCAGTATTTT.

The CDR3 sequence is CARSPRVAGGETSTDTQYF. The CDR3 DNA reads as TGTGCCAGAAGCCCCCGTGTGGCGGGGGGGGAAACTAGCACAGATACGCAGTATTTT. V is TRBV7-5 and J is TRBJ2-3; the table's TRBD2 call for D was not verified on the DNA. TRBV7-5 is an annotated pseudogene. This CDR3 has 19 residues.

CDR3 nucleotide sequence: TGTGCCAGCAGTTACAGTGGGAGTCCGAACACTGAAGCTTTCTTT. Protein: CASSYSGSPNTEAFF. The chain combines TRBV6-5 with TRBJ1-1, with unresolved D. Trimming left V 2 bases short and J 1 base short, with 11 bases between. The germline V gene encodes CDR1 MNHEY and CDR2 SVGAGI. The CDR3 contains 15 residues.

The chain is built from TRBV6-5 and TRBJ2-1; the match to TRBD1 covers 7 bases. The V and J ends lost 8 bases and 8 bases, in that order; junction bases with no gene match: 12. CDR3 length: 14 amino acids. CDR1 and CDR2 from the germline V gene are MNHEY and SVGAGI. The CDR3 loop reads CASPIDRDSDEQFF. For the CDR3, the DNA is TGTGCCAGCCCTATCGACAGGGATAGCGATGAGCAGTTCTTC.

The chain uses TRBV25-1 and TRBJ2-3, with 12 bases that match TRBD2. The V segment lost 5 bases and the J segment 6 bases; nucleotides outside the gene matches: 9. CDR1 is MGHDK and CDR2 is SYGVNS in the germline V gene. The CDR3 spans 16 residues. DNA of the CDR3: TGTGCCAGCAGTCTCGGGACTAGCGGGTTTTGGGATACGCAGTATTTT. Encoded protein: CASSLGTSGFWDTQYF.

The gene calls are TRBV7-3 and TRBJ2-1; no definite D call. V lost 5 bases, J lost 0 bases, and 14 bases lay in between. Germline CDR1 is SGHTA and CDR2 is FQGTGA. The CDR3 totals 16 residues. CDR3 loop: CASSLGWRNSYNEQFF. The DNA for the CDR3 is TGTGCCAGCAGCCTAGGTTGGCGGAACTCCTACAATGAGCAGTTCTTC.

The rearrangement joins TRBV5-3 to TRBJ1-5; no firm D call. TRBV5-3 is treated as an ORF (open reading frame) with a function not yet certain. V was clipped by 2 bases and J by 2 bases, with 5 bases between them. The length of the CDR3 is 13 residues. The CDR3 loop is CARSFIGNQPQHF. In DNA, the CDR3 is TGTGCCAGAAGCTTCATTGGCAATCAGCCCCAGCATTTT.

V is TRBV28 and J is TRBJ1-5, with 7 nucleotides matching TRBD1. The CDR3 runs 15 residues. V lost 6 bases and J lost 5; bases outside the gene matches: 10. Looked up from germline, CDR1 is MDHEN and CDR2 is SYDVKM. The CDR3 spells CASRPGQFNYQPQHF. CDR3 bases: TGTGCCAGCAGGCCGGGACAGTTCAACTATCAGCCCCAGCATTTT. The whole variable domain, remainder taken from reference TRBV28 and TRBJ1-5, is DVKVTQSSRYLVKRTGEKVFLECVQDMDHENMFWYRQDPGLGLRLIYFSYDVKMKEKGDIPEGYSVSREKKERFSLILESASTNQTSMYLCASRPGQFNYQPQHFGDGTRLSIL.

This chain connects TRBV5-4 to TRBJ1-2; tentatively, D is TRBD1 (6 bases). CDR3 length: 15 amino acids. Germline V lookup: CDR1 SGHNT, CDR2 YYREEE (reference sequence). The ends were cut back, 4 bases at V and 1 base at J, with 14 bases in the middle. This CDR3 reads CASSVQGSHNYGYTF. CDR3 sequence (DNA): TGTGCCAGCAGCGTACAGGGCTCGCATAACTATGGCTACACCTTC.

The rearrangement joins TRBV19 to TRBJ2-5, with 7 bases fitting TRBD2. This CDR3 region has 16 residues. With V trimmed by 5 bases and J by 4 bases, 13 bases remained unmatched. Germline CDR1 LNHDA, CDR2 SQIVND (reference sequence). The CDR3 region is CASSPPGLGGTETQYF. CDR3 DNA: TGTGCCAGTAGTCCCCCCGGGCTGGGGGGGACAGAGACCCAGTACTTC.

The chain carries TRBV18 and TRBJ1-4; a possible D gene is TRBD1 (6 bases). Trimming cost V 0 bases and J 7 bases, with 9 bases left between them. Germline-derived CDR1 and CDR2 are KGHSH and LQKENI. The CDR3 is 14 amino acids. The CDR3 nucleotides read TGTGCCAGCTCACCACCGGGGGCAGGTGAAAAACTGTTTTTT. Translation gives CASSPPGAGEKLFF.

The chain carries TRBV7-6 and TRBJ1-2; 9 nucleotides align to TRBD1. Germline V gene data show CDR1 as SGHVS and CDR2 as FNYEAQ. The V and J ends lost 0 bases and 6 bases, in that order; junction bases with no gene match: 5. This CDR3 region has 15 residues. The chain's CDR3 is CASSLATRTGDGYTF. The CDR3 DNA is TGTGCCAGCAGCTTAGCGACTAGGACAGGGGATGGCTACACCTTC.

The V call is TRBV5-6, the J call TRBJ2-3; 9 bases are shared with TRBD2. This CDR3 region has 15 residues. V gave up 0 bases and J gave up 4 bases; unmatched junction bases: 3. CDR1 and CDR2 from the germline V gene are SGHDT and YYEEEE. The CDR3 loop is CASSLDIAGADTQYF. CDR3 DNA sequence: TGTGCCAGCAGCTTGGATATAGCGGGAGCAGATACGCAGTATTTT.

The V call is TRBV7-2, the J call TRBJ1-1, with D possibly being TRBD1 (6 bases). Trimming stripped 2 bases from V and 1 base from J, with 8 bases between. This CDR3 spans 14 amino acids. CDR1 and CDR2 (germline): SGHTA, FQGNSA. The CDR3 is CASSLMGANTEAFF. CDR3 DNA sequence: TGTGCCAGCAGCTTAATGGGGGCGAACACTGAAGCTTTCTTT.

This chain connects TRBV27 to TRBJ1-1, with no clear D. The V gene's germline CDR1 is MNHEY and CDR2 SMNVEV (reference sequence). There are 13 residues in the CDR3. Trimming shortened V by 6 bases and J by 4 bases, and 12 bases separated the two germline ends. CDR3 loop: CASSQNLGTEAFF. In nucleotides, the CDR3 is TGTGCCAGCAGCCAGAACCTGGGCACTGAAGCTTTCTTT.

This sequence joins TRBV9 and TRBJ2-3; TRBD2 agrees at 10 bases. The V and J ends lost 0 bases and 3 bases, in that order; junction bases with no gene match: 4. The CDR3 runs 16 residues. The germline gives CDR1 SGDLS, CDR2 YYNGEE. The chain's CDR3 is CASSVDGSGGTDTQYF. The CDR3 region has the DNA TGTGCCAGCAGCGTAGACGGTAGCGGGGGGACAGATACGCAGTATTTT.

This clone has more than one count but fewer than ten. The chain employs TRBV4-1 and TRBJ1-1; no clear D gene. Per germline, CDR1 MGHRA and CDR2 YSYEKL. Trimming left V 1 base short and J 1 base short, with 10 bases between. The CDR3 has 15 amino acids. The chain's CDR3 is CASSQASERNTEAFF. In DNA, the CDR3 is TGCGCCAGCAGCCAAGCTTCGGAAAGGAACACTGAAGCTTTCTTT.

The rearrangement joins TRBV5-5 to TRBJ2-3, with 7 bases identical to TRBD2. The CDR3 covers 15 residues. Trimming at V came to 5 bases and at J to 3 bases, leaving 9 bases not matched to a gene. Germline assignment: CDR1 SGHKS and CDR2 YYEKEE (reference sequence). The DNA for the CDR3 is TGTGCCAGCAGGTTAACGGGGGGTCTGACAGATACGCAGTATTTT. Amino acids: CASRLTGGLTDTQYF. The complete variable domain, with remaining parts taken from reference TRBV5-5 and TRBJ2-3, reads DAGVTQSPTHLIKTRGQQVTLRCSPISGHKSVSWYQQVLGQGPQFIFQYYEKEERGRGNFPDRFSARQFPNYSSELNVNALLLGDSALYLCASRLTGGLTDTQYFGPGTRLTVL.

The chain employs TRBV4-1 and TRBJ1-1; D ambiguous. Germline values: CDR1 MGHRA, CDR2 YSYEKL. This CDR3 spans 16 amino acids. Trimming shortened V by 0 bases and J by 1 base, and 12 bases separated the two germline ends. The CDR3 bases are TGCGCCAGCAGCCAAGATTGGGCACGACAGAACACTGAAGCTTTCTTT. It translates to CASSQDWARQNTEAFF.

The rearrangement joins TRBV27 to TRBJ1-6; possibly TRBD1 for D (6 bases). CDR1 MNHEY and CDR2 SMNVEV come from the germline V gene (reference sequence). The CDR3 consists of 15 residues. V dropped 0 bases and J dropped 8 bases, with 11 bases sitting between them. The CDR3 spells CASSLSWGRYSPLHF. The CDR3 DNA reads as TGTGCCAGCAGTTTATCGTGGGGGCGATATTCACCCCTCCACTTT.

The chain uses TRBV11-3 and TRBJ2-2; D gene unclear. This CDR3 has 14 residues. Germline V lookup: CDR1 SGHNT, CDR2 YENEEA. The germline V and J ends were trimmed by 2 bases and 1 base, with 5 bases remaining between them. The CDR3 sequence: CASSLSVNTGELFF. For the CDR3, the DNA is TGTGCCAGCAGCTTATCTGTGAACACCGGGGAGCTGTTTTTT.

This chain joins TRBV10-3 and TRBJ2-7; perhaps TRBD1 as D (6 bases). The CDR3 extends over 13 amino acids. Germline-derived CDR1 and CDR2 are ENHRY and SYGVKD. V shed 2 bases and J shed 6 bases, with 11 bases lying between them. The CDR3 loop reads CAISETGSSEQYF. CDR3 DNA sequence: TGTGCCATCAGTGAGACAGGGTCATCCGAGCAGTACTTC.

This chain uses TRBV6-1 with TRBJ2-3; 8 bases map to TRBD2. V shed 7 bases, J shed 6 bases, and the junction held 12 bases outside the gene matches. Germline V gene sequence: CDR1 MNHNS, CDR2 SASEGT. The CDR3 consists of 15 residues. The chain's CDR3 is CASTEVPGGPDTQYF. In DNA form, the CDR3 reads TGTGCCAGCACCGAAGTACCGGGAGGGCCGGATACGCAGTATTTT.